Shown below are 32 T cell receptor beta chains from a single sample sequenced in a study of blood T cells in healthy people across ages. Together with a sample-barcoded 5' primer, a J-beta primer mix was included in a second PCR lasting about 6 to 12 cycles. MiXCR, applied by TCRdb to the 5' RACE reads, yields one record per CDR3 protein. The sample lists around 1,500,000 distinct CDR3 sequences; 28% were seen once. Sequencing was carried out using blood. The receptors shown here come from a woman younger than 45 in good health.

This clonotype has just a few counts. The V call is TRBV6-1, the J call TRBJ2-7; 9 nucleotides match TRBD1. V shed 7 bases and J 1 base; nucleotides not matched to a gene: 8. The CDR3 length is 15 residues. Germline V gene sequence: CDR1 MNHNS, CDR2 SASEGT. In nucleotides, the CDR3 is TGTGCCAGCACGACCTCCGGGACAGGGTCCTACGAGCAGTACTTC. The encoded protein is CASTTSGTGSYEQYF.

In this sample, this clonotype turned up many times. The J gene is TRBJ2-5, the V gene TRBV12-5, with D uncertain. Germline V gene sequence: CDR1 LGHNT, CDR2 FRNRAP. The V end was cut by 0 bases, the J end by 4 bases, with 6 bases between. The CDR3 loop spans 13 amino acids. The CDR3 DNA sequence: TGTGCTAGTGGTTTGGTCCTCCTAGAGACCCAGTACTTC. Amino acid sequence: CASGLVLLETQYF.

V usage is TRBV5-4 and J usage is TRBJ2-3; 10 nucleotides line up with TRBD2. This CDR3 has 17 residues. Germline CDR1 and CDR2: SGHNT and YYREEE (reference sequence). V lost 2 bases to trimming and J lost 2 bases; unmatched junction nucleotides: 8. The CDR3 coding sequence is TGTGCCAGCAGCTTATCGCCTAGCGGGAGTTTCACAGATACGCAGTATTTT. Its translation: CASSLSPSGSFTDTQYF. Full variable domain (rest looked up from reference TRBV5-4 and TRBJ2-3): ETGVTQSPTHLIKTRGQQVTLRCSSQSGHNTVSWYQQALGQGPQFIFQYYREEENGRGNFPPRFSGLQFPNYSSELNVNALELDDSALYLCASSLSPSGSFTDTQYFGPGTRLTVL.

The J gene is TRBJ2-1, the V gene TRBV4-3; 13 bases are shared with TRBD2. The germline CDR1 and CDR2 sequences are LGHNA and YSLEER. With 1 base clipped from V and 7 bases from J, the junction kept 7 bases outside the gene matches. There are 17 residues in the CDR3. The CDR3 protein is CASSQARTSGSLNEQFF. CDR3 coding DNA: TGCGCCAGCAGCCAAGCCCGGACTAGCGGGAGTTTAAATGAGCAGTTCTTC.

This clonotype was found once. This chain connects TRBV24-1 to TRBJ2-4, with D unresolved. The V and J ends lost 3 bases and 6 bases respectively, with 20 bases between them. The CDR3 runs to 17 residues. CDR1 is KGHDR and CDR2 is SFDVKD in the germline V gene. CDR3 bases: TGTGCCACCAGTGATGGCGGCCCAAGGTCCTCGAGAAACATTCAGTACTTC. Amino acid sequence: CATSDGGPRSSRNIQYF.

The chain is built from TRBV5-1 and TRBJ2-5, with D perhaps matching TRBD2 (6 bases). The CDR3 sequence is 15 residues long. Germline V gene data show CDR1 as SGHRS and CDR2 as YFSETQ. V lost 0 bases and J lost 5, with 14 bases in between. The CDR3, as DNA: TGCGCCAGCAGCTTGGAGGCCGGGAGTAGGGAGACCCAGTACTTC. Translating it yields CASSLEAGSRETQYF.

This clonotype was picked up a small number of times. The CDR3: CASSDRQGGGYTF. The CDR3 coding sequence is TGTGCCAGCAGTGATCGACAGGGGGGCGGCTACACCTTC. The chain is built from TRBV6-6 and TRBJ1-2; 9 nucleotides match TRBD1. The V segment lost 5 bases and the J segment 8 bases; nucleotides outside the gene matches: 6. This CDR3 has 13 amino acids. Germline V gene data show CDR1 as MNHNY and CDR2 as SVGAGI (reference sequence).

The V gene is TRBV9, the J gene TRBJ2-3; D may be TRBD2 (6 bases). The V gene lost 4 bases and the J gene lost 3 bases, with 15 bases spanning the gap. The V gene's germline CDR1 is SGDLS and CDR2 YYNGEE. The CDR3 has 15 amino acids. CDR3 sequence (DNA): TGTGCCAGCAGCTATGGGACGGGGGAAACAGATACGCAGTATTTT. This encodes CASSYGTGETDTQYF.

This clonotype was counted ten times or more. V gene TRBV6-1 combines with J gene TRBJ2-7; 7 bases are shared with TRBD2. Germline V CDR1 and CDR2: MNHNS, SASEGT. After removal of 7 bases from V and 3 bases from J, the junction contained 9 bases not matched to a gene. The CDR3 is 14 amino acids. Here the CDR3 reads CASTADGRVYEQYF. The CDR3, as DNA: TGTGCCAGCACCGCCGATGGGAGGGTCTACGAGCAGTACTTC.

J is TRBJ2-7 and V is TRBV7-9; 8 bases are shared with TRBD1. Trimming removed 4 bases from V and 0 bases from J; junction bases left unmatched: 11. CDR3 length: 17 amino acids. CDR1 is SEHNR and CDR2 is FQNEAQ in the germline V gene (reference sequence). The CDR3 region has the DNA TGTGCCAGCAGCTCCCCGTTTACGGGACAGGTCTCCTACGAGCAGTACTTC. This translates into CASSSPFTGQVSYEQYF.

The V call is TRBV5-5, the J call TRBJ2-7; no clear D. CDR3 length equals 14 residues. V was clipped by 6 bases and J by 2 bases, with 15 bases between them. CDR1 SGHKS and CDR2 YYEKEE come from the germline V gene (reference sequence). The CDR3 bases are TGTGCCAGCAACCTTGCGAACTCAGCCTACGAGCAGTACTTC. It yields the protein CASNLANSAYEQYF. The variable domain in full, with the rest retrieved from reference TRBV5-5 and TRBJ2-7, is DAGVTQSPTHLIKTRGQQVTLRCSPISGHKSVSWYQQVLGQGPQFIFQYYEKEERGRGNFPDRFSARQFPNYSSELNVNALLLGDSALYLCASNLANSAYEQYFGPGTRLTVT.

This clonotype was counted at least ten times. The chain joins TRBV29-1 to TRBJ2-7; D is perhaps TRBD1 (6 bases). Trimming removed 4 bases from V and 5 bases from J, with 15 bases in between. Germline CDR1 is SQVTM and CDR2 is ANQGSEA. This CDR3 spans 13 amino acids. In DNA, the CDR3 is TGCAGCGTTGGGGGGCAGGCCTTGAACGAGCAGTACTTC. This translates into CSVGGQALNEQYF.

This chain joins TRBV9 and TRBJ1-4, with 8 positions matching TRBD1. The CDR3 runs 17 residues. J gave up 4 bases and V 2 bases, and 10 bases lay outside the gene matches. The germline V gene has CDR1 SGDLS and CDR2 YYNGEE. The CDR3 protein is CASSVNTGGVLNEKLFF. For the CDR3, the DNA is TGTGCCAGCAGCGTTAATACAGGGGGAGTACTTAATGAAAAACTGTTTTTT. The full variable domain, its missing parts supplied by reference TRBV9 and TRBJ1-4, is DSGVTQTPKHLITATGQRVTLRCSPRSGDLSVYWYQQSLDQGLQFLIQYYNGEERAKGNILERFSAQQFPDLHSELNLSSLELGDSALYFCASSVNTGGVLNEKLFFGSGTQLSVL.

This clonotype was seen more than once but under ten times. The V gene is TRBV20-1, the J gene TRBJ1-5; D possibly corresponds to TRBD1 (6 bases). Deletions cut 0 bases from V and 6 bases from J, with 15 bases between. Germline CDR1 is DFQATT and CDR2 is SNEGSKA (reference sequence). There are 15 residues in the CDR3. CDR3 sequence: CSARDLAGEGQPQHF. As DNA, the CDR3 is TGCAGTGCTAGAGATCTCGCAGGGGAGGGTCAGCCCCAGCATTTT.

This chain links TRBV7-2 with TRBJ2-4; 15 bases align to TRBD2. This CDR3 is 19 amino acids long. J lost 7 bases, V lost 5 bases, and 15 bases had no gene match. Germline-derived CDR1 and CDR2 are SGHTA and FQGNSA. The CDR3 loop is CASSQDRGGGLAGGNIQYF. CDR3 nucleotide sequence: TGTGCCAGCAGCCAAGACAGGGGCGGAGGACTAGCGGGGGGGAACATTCAGTACTTC.

This clonotype was seen a single time. The chain has TRBV7-6 and TRBJ2-1; 10 bases are shared with TRBD2. Trimming at V came to 3 bases and at J to 8 bases, leaving 10 bases not matched to a gene. The CDR3 is 16 amino acids. The germline V gene has CDR1 SGHVS and CDR2 FNYEAQ. CDR3 DNA: TGTGCCAGCAGCTTCGGCCCTAGCGGGAGCGGGTATGAGCAGTTCTTC. It encodes CASSFGPSGSGYEQFF.

The sample holds a few counts of this clonotype. The chain uses TRBV6-5 and TRBJ2-5, with 11 positions matching TRBD1. The J call is in doubt because the DNA end fits TRBJ2-7 better. Germline loops: CDR1 MNHEY, CDR2 SVGAGI. CDR3 length: 13 amino acids. CDR3 sequence: CASRGQGASEQYF. In DNA, the CDR3 is TGTGCCAGCAGAGGACAGGGGGCGTCCGAGCAGTACTTC.

Comment on this clonotype: This may arise from a read error, as a much more abundant clone is one base away. V and J are TRBV29-1 and TRBJ2-1; D is ambiguous. This CDR3 has 11 amino acids. V was shortened by 2 bases and J by 9 bases, with 8 bases between the two germline ends. The germline V gene encodes CDR1 SQVTM and CDR2 ANQGSEA. In DNA form, the CDR3 reads TGCAGCGTTGAAACGAACAGTGAGCAGTTCTTC. Its protein is CSVETNSEQFF.

V usage is TRBV20-1 and J usage is TRBJ2-1; D may correspond to TRBD1 or TRBD2 (5 bases each). V shed 5 bases and J shed 12 bases, with 17 bases lying between them. Germline V gene lookup returns CDR1 DFQATT and CDR2 SNEGSKA (reference sequence). The CDR3 spans 12 residues. CDR3 region: CSAAEPGTRQFF. CDR3 in DNA: TGCAGTGCTGCCGAACCCGGGACGCGGCAGTTCTTC.

This clonotype has ten or more counts. This sequence joins TRBV24-1 and TRBJ2-1; D unresolved. Trimming shortened V by 6 bases and J by 7 bases, and 6 bases separated the two germline ends. CDR3 size: 11 residues. Germline CDR1 is KGHDR and CDR2 is SFDVKD. CDR3 in amino acids: CATSSGNEQFF. DNA of the CDR3: TGTGCCACCAGTTCGGGTAATGAGCAGTTCTTC.

CDR3 nucleotides: TGCGCCAGCAGCTTTGTTGGGAAGACTGAAGCTTTCTTT. It specifies CASSFVGKTEAFF. The V call is TRBV5-1, the J call TRBJ1-1; no firm D call. CDR3 length equals 13 residues. CDR1 is SGHRS, CDR2 YFSETQ, per germline. The V gene lost 2 bases and the J gene lost 5 bases, with 10 bases spanning the gap.

In its sample, this clonotype was seen many times. V is TRBV3-1 and J is TRBJ1-6; 8 nucleotides line up with TRBD1. The germline V gene has CDR1 LGHDT and CDR2 YNNKEL (reference sequence). V shed 0 bases and J 7 bases; nucleotides not matched to a gene: 5. The CDR3 loop spans 16 amino acids. The chain's CDR3 is CASSQDLRGRNSPLHF. The CDR3 region has the DNA TGTGCCAGCAGCCAAGATCTCAGGGGGCGGAATTCACCCCTCCACTTT.

CDR3 nucleotide sequence: TGTGCCAGCACCGTGGGAACTGGGGCCAACGTCCTGACTTTC. Translation: CASTVGTGANVLTF. The chain has TRBV9 and TRBJ2-6; the D is unclear. This CDR3 spans 14 amino acids. Between the trimmed V and J ends, which lost 6 bases and 2 bases, there was a span of 9 bases. The germline gives CDR1 SGDLS, CDR2 YYNGEE.

There are a few counts of this clonotype. V usage is TRBV18 and J usage is TRBJ2-5, with 8 bases matching TRBD2. Trimming took 3 bases from V and 5 from J; bases not matched to a gene: 8. The CDR3 covers 15 residues. Germline V gene lookup returns CDR1 KGHSH and CDR2 LQKENI. The CDR3 loop is CASSPDRGGTETQYF. DNA of the CDR3: TGTGCCAGCTCACCTGATCGCGGGGGGACGGAGACCCAGTACTTC.

This clonotype has a count of ten or more. V gene TRBV12-3 or TRBV12-4 combines with J gene TRBJ2-3; no clear D gene. The CDR3 covers 14 residues. Trimming cost V 2 bases and J 3 bases, with 9 bases left between them. The CDR3 is CASSLSGETDTQYF. The CDR3, as DNA: TGTGCCAGCAGTTTATCGGGCGAGACAGATACGCAGTATTTT.

V is TRBV13 and J is TRBJ2-1; 10 bases map to TRBD2. Germline CDR1 reads PRHDT; CDR2 reads FYEKMQ (reference sequence). The CDR3 is 16 amino acids. V was clipped by 5 bases and J by 8 bases; unmatched bases: 12. The CDR3 DNA reads TGTGCCAGCAGCCAACTTAGGGCTAGCGGGAGTGATGAGCAGTTCTTC. Translation: CASSQLRASGSDEQFF.

This clonotype was detected only a few times. An end of the junction does not agree with germline; a read error may underlie this. This chain links TRBV5-6 with TRBJ1-5, with D unresolved. This CDR3 contains 16 residues. Germline V gene data show CDR1 as SGHDT and CDR2 as YYEEEE. The CDR3 loop reads CASSLFTTVSNQPRHF. Here the CDR3 DNA reads TGTGCCAGCAGCCTGTTTACGACTGTAAGCAATCAGCCCCGGCATTTT.

This clonotype was found a few times. The chain links TRBV12-3 or TRBV12-4 to TRBJ1-5, with 9 nucleotides matching TRBD1. The V segment lost 3 bases and the J segment 7 bases; nucleotides outside the gene matches: 7. CDR3 length equals 15 residues. In nucleotides, the CDR3 is TGTGCCAGCAGTTTGTCCGACAGGGGGGGACAGCCCCAGCATTTT. This sequence encodes CASSLSDRGGQPQHF.

The genes are TRBV30 and TRBJ1-5; D is unresolved. CDR3 size: 14 residues. V dropped 2 bases and J dropped 0 bases, with 8 bases sitting between them. Per the germline V gene, CDR1 is GTSNPN and CDR2 is SVGIG (reference sequence). In DNA form, the CDR3 reads TGTGCCTGGAGTAGGACTCATAGCAATCAGCCCCAGCATTTT. Amino acid sequence: CAWSRTHSNQPQHF.

CDR3 in amino acids: CASSQAANLQGDEQFF. CDR3 DNA: TGTGCCAGCAGCCAGGCCGCGAACCTTCAGGGAGATGAGCAGTTCTTC. V usage is TRBV14 and J usage is TRBJ2-1; the D call may be TRBD1 or TRBD2 (5 bases each). Per the germline V gene, CDR1 is SGHDN and CDR2 is FVKESK. The CDR3 consists of 16 residues. V dropped 3 bases and J dropped 8 bases, with 20 bases sitting between them.

This clonotype has only a few counts. In DNA form, the CDR3 reads TGCGCCAGCAGCTTGGGATCAAGGGACAGTTCCTATGAGCAGTACTTC. It is translated as CASSLGSRDSSYEQYF. The V and J genes are TRBV5-1 and TRBJ2-5; 7 positions match TRBD1. The J segment lost 11 bases and the V segment lost 0 bases, leaving 16 bases of the junction unmatched. Germline-derived CDR1 and CDR2 are SGHRS and YFSETQ. The CDR3 covers 16 residues.

Written as DNA, the CDR3 is TGCAGTGCTAGCGCTAGCGGGGTCAATGAGCAGTACTTC. As protein: CSASASGVNEQYF. The J gene is TRBJ2-4, the V gene TRBV20-1; 9 nucleotides line up with TRBD2. V shed 3 bases, J shed 13 bases, and the junction held 10 bases outside the gene matches. This CDR3 has 13 amino acids. Germline CDR1 is DFQATT and CDR2 is SNEGSKA (reference sequence).